This T cell receptor beta chain is from a study of CD8 T cells in Susac syndrome. RNA amounts of about 0.45 to 1 ug underwent reverse transcription with random hexamers. The method of amplification for TCR beta CDR3 was immunoSEQ multiplex PCR, covering 54 Vbeta and 13 Jbeta. TCRdb used MiXCR to reprocess the immunoSEQ multiplex PCR reads, holding one entry per CDR3 protein. Counted here are around 190,000 distinct CDR3 sequences, approximately 94% occurring once; the ten biggest clones make up 0.1% to 0.12%. With respect to this clonotype: Its antigen is not known.

The CDR3 extends over 15 amino acids. The germline CDR1 and CDR2 sequences are SQVTM and ANQGSEA. Trimming stripped 3 bases from V and 1 base from J, with 15 bases between. Healthy donors constituted the controls, which were matched for age and sex. Negative isolation yielded CD8+ and CD4+ T cells; FACS enriched TEMRA cells. Overall study findings and caveats: An acknowledgment was made by the study that its TCR sequencing and HLA analysis involved relatively few individuals.

This TCR was sampled from a human donor in good health. The chain couples TRBV29-1 to TRBJ1-2, with a tentative D call TRBD1 (6 bases). The specimen was CD4+ T cells from PBMCs. CDR3: CSVDKGGGGNYGYTF. The DNA of the CDR3 is TGCAGCGTTGACAAAGGAGGGGGGGGTAACTATGGCTACACCTTC.